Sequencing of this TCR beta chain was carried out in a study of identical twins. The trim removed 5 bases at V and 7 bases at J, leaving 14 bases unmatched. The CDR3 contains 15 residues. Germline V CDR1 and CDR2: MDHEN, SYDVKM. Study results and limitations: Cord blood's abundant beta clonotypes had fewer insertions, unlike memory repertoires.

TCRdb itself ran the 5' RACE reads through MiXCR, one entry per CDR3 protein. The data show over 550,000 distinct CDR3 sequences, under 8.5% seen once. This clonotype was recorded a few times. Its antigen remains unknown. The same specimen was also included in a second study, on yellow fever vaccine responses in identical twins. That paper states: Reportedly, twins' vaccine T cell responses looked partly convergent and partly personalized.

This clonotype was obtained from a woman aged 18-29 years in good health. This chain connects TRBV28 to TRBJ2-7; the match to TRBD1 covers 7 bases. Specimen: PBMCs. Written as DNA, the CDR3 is TGTGCCAGCAGTCGTTCCGACAGGGACGCTCGTGAGCAGTACTTC. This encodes CASSRSDRDAREQYF.